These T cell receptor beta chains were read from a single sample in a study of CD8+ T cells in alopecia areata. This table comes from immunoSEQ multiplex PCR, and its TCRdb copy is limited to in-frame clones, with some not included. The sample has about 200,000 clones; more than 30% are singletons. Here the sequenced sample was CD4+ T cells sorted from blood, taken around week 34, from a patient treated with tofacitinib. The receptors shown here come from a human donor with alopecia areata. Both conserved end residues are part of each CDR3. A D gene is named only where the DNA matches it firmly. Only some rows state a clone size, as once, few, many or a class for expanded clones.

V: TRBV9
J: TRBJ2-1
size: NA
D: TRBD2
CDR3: CASSPRLAYNEQFF
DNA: TGTGCCAGCAGCCCCAGACTAGCGTACAATGAGCAGTTCTTC

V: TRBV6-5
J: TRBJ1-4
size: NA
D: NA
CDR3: CASGRRRGDGEKLFF
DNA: TGTGCCAGCGGACGTAGAAGGGGAGACGGTGAAAAACTGTTTTTT

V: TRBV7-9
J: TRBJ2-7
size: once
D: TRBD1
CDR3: CASSLGKGQGARHEQYF
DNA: TGTGCCAGCAGCTTGGGCAAGGGACAGGGGGCGCGACACGAGCAGTACTTC

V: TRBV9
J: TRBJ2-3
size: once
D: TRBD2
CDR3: CASSVEAGGSRDTQYF
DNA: TGTGCCAGCAGCGTAGAGGCGGGGGGTTCGCGGGATACGCAGTATTTT

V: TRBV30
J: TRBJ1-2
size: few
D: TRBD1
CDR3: CAWQLQGAYGYTF
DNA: TGTGCCTGGCAGCTACAGGGGGCCTATGGCTACACCTTC

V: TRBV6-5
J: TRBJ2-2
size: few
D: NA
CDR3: CASSYSRPITGELFF
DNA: TGTGCCAGCAGTTACTCAAGACCTATCACCGGGGAGCTGTTTTTT

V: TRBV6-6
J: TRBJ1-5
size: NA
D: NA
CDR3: CASSYSGSNQPQHF
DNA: TGTGCCAGCAGTTACTCGGGTAGCAATCAGCCCCAGCATTTT

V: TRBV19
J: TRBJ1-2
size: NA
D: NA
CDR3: CASSFRQDATFYGYTF
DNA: TGTGCCAGTAGTTTCCGACAGGACGCTACCTTCTATGGCTACACCTTC

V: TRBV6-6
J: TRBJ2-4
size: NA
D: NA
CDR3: CAGSEGGAKNIQYF
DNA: TGTGCCGGATCTGAAGGGGGAGCCAAAAACATTCAGTACTTC

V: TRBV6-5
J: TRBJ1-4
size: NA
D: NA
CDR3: CASSESNLSKLFF
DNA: TGTGCCAGCAGTGAATCGAACCTCTCAAAACTGTTTTTT

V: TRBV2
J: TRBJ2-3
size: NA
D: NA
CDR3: CASARGESTDTQYF
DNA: TGTGCCAGCGCAAGAGGGGAAAGCACAGATACGCAGTATTTT

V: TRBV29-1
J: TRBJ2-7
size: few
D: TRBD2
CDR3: CSVMVGLENEQYF
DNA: TGCAGCGTTATGGTGGGACTAGAAAACGAGCAGTACTTC

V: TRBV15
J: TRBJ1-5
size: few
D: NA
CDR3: CATSRELSGNQPQHF
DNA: TGTGCCACCAGCAGAGAGCTCAGTGGCAATCAGCCCCAGCATTTT

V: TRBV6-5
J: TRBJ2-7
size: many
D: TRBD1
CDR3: CASSYGQVNSYEQYF
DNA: TGTGCCAGCAGCTATGGACAGGTTAACTCCTACGAGCAGTACTTC

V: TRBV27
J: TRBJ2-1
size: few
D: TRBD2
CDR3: CASSSPRLAGAYNEQFF
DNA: TGTGCCAGCAGTTCACCTAGACTAGCGGGAGCCTACAATGAGCAGTTCTTC

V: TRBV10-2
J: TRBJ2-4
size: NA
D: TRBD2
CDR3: CASSVPSGGKNIQYF
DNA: TGCGCCAGCAGTGTGCCATCGGGAGGAAAAAACATTCAGTACTTC

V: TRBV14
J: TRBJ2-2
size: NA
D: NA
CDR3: CASSHYSGELFF
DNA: TGTGCCAGCAGCCATTATTCCGGGGAGCTGTTTTTT

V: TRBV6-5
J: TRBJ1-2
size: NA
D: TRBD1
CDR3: CASSPDRGYGYTF
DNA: TGTGCCAGCAGTCCGGACAGGGGTTATGGCTACACCTTC

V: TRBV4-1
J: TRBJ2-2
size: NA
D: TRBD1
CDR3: CASRGQGGTGELFF
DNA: TGCGCCAGCAGAGGACAGGGTGGCACCGGGGAGCTGTTTTTT